These 27 T cell receptor beta chains originate from one sample sequenced in a study of T cells after yellow fever vaccination. Using its own MiXCR run on the 5' RACE reads, TCRdb lists one record per CDR3 protein. This table holds some 240,000 distinct CDR3 sequences, over 4.5% found once. This sample comprised CD4+ T cells sorted from PBMCs, obtained on the day of the yellow fever booster vaccination. These receptors all come from a man aged 18 to 29 who received the YFV17D yellow fever vaccine.

This clonotype came up a few times. The chain links TRBV4-3 to TRBJ2-2; 7 nucleotides line up with TRBD2. The J segment lost 4 bases and the V segment lost 4 bases, leaving 6 bases of the junction unmatched. Germline-derived CDR1 and CDR2 are LGHNA and YSLEER. The CDR3 runs 15 residues. CDR3 sequence (DNA): TGCGCCAGCAGCCCAGGAGGGAGGGGCACCGGGGAGCTGTTTTTT. Its translation: CASSPGGRGTGELFF.

In this sample, this clonotype turned up many times. The CDR3 coding sequence is TGTGCCAGCAGCTTAAATCAGGGCTACAATGAGCAGTTCTTC. This codes for CASSLNQGYNEQFF. This rearrangement joins TRBV7-2 to TRBJ2-1; D may be TRBD1 (5 bases). Germline CDR1 is SGHTA and CDR2 is FQGNSA. V was trimmed by 2 bases and J by 3 bases, leaving 8 bases between them. The CDR3 covers 14 residues.

As DNA, the CDR3 is TGTGCCAGCACCCCCCAGGCGGGGGGTGTACCAGATACGCAGTATTTT. This encodes CASTPQAGGVPDTQYF. This chain joins TRBV7-3 and TRBJ2-3; 8 bases fit TRBD2. V lost 7 bases to trimming and J lost 4 bases; unmatched junction nucleotides: 13. Per germline, CDR1 SGHTA and CDR2 FQGTGA. This CDR3 has 16 residues.

This clonotype has a count of ten or more. J is TRBJ1-1 and V is TRBV12-3 or TRBV12-4; a weak D match, TRBD1 (5 bases). This CDR3 region has 15 residues. V lost 3 bases and J 1 base, leaving 12 bases between the germline ends. As DNA, the CDR3 is TGTGCCAGCAGTTTGGGTGGGGGGAGGAACACTGAAGCTTTCTTT. It specifies CASSLGGGRNTEAFF.

This sequence joins TRBV5-8 and TRBJ1-1, with D perhaps matching TRBD1 (6 bases). Germline assignment: CDR1 SGHTS and CDR2 YDEGEE. V lost 4 bases and J lost 2, with 15 bases in between. The length of the CDR3 is 15 residues. The CDR3 nucleotides are TGTGCCAGCAGCCTCCGGGGGACATCTAACACTGAAGCTTTCTTT. It codes for CASSLRGTSNTEAFF.

V and J are TRBV20-1 and TRBJ2-1; 14 nucleotides align to TRBD2. The CDR3 has 15 residues. CDR1 and CDR2 (germline): DFQATT, SNEGSKA (reference sequence). The trim removed 5 bases at V and 0 bases at J, leaving 0 bases unmatched. Written as DNA, the CDR3 is TGCAGTGCTGGACTAGCGGGGGGCTCCTACAATGAGCAGTTCTTC. The encoded protein is CSAGLAGGSYNEQFF.

The sample holds many counts of this clonotype. The chain couples TRBV5-1 to TRBJ1-1, with a weak D call TRBD1 (5 bases). V gave up 4 bases and J gave up 1 base, with 11 bases separating them. The CDR3 is 14 residues long. Germline V gene lookup returns CDR1 SGHRS and CDR2 YFSETQ. The DNA for the CDR3 is TGCGCCAGCAGCCCTACGAGGGGGAACACTGAAGCTTTCTTT. Residues: CASSPTRGNTEAFF.

In its sample, this clonotype was seen a few times. The chain uses TRBV7-6 and TRBJ2-5; 7 bases are shared with TRBD1. V lost 5 bases to trimming and J lost 5 bases; unmatched junction nucleotides: 5. The CDR3 totals 13 residues. CDR1 SGHVS and CDR2 FNYEAQ come from the germline V gene. The CDR3 reads CASSRGQFETQYF. The CDR3, as DNA: TGTGCCAGCAGCAGGGGACAGTTTGAGACCCAGTACTTC.

This clonotype has just a few counts. This chain links TRBV18 with TRBJ2-7, with 8 positions matching TRBD1. V lost 4 bases, J lost 3 bases, and 2 bases stayed unmatched. Germline-derived CDR1 and CDR2 are KGHSH and LQKENI. This CDR3 region has 13 residues. The DNA for the CDR3 is TGTGCCAGCTCACAGACAGGGGTCTACGAGCAGTACTTC. Encoded protein: CASSQTGVYEQYF.

The table lists this clonotype with many counts. The rearrangement uses TRBV11-1 and TRBJ2-2; TRBD1 is a possible D gene (5 bases). The germline V gene has CDR1 SGHAT and CDR2 FQDESV (reference sequence). The germline V and J ends were trimmed by 0 bases and 5 bases, with 10 bases remaining between them. The CDR3 length is 15 residues. CDR3 sequence reads: CASSLAGRGTGELFF. The CDR3 coding sequence is TGTGCCAGCAGCTTAGCGGGGCGCGGAACCGGGGAGCTGTTTTTT.

This sequence joins TRBV6-2 or TRBV6-3 and TRBJ2-5, with D maybe TRBD2 (5 bases). CDR3 length: 14 residues. Trimming removed 0 bases at V and 3 bases at J, with 8 bases between. The germline CDR1 and CDR2 sequences are MNHEY and SVGEGT. The CDR3 bases are TGTGCCAGCAGTTACTCGAGGGTTGAAGAGACCCAGTACTTC. Translation gives CASSYSRVEETQYF.

This chain joins TRBV9 and TRBJ1-2; D is undetermined. The germline V gene has CDR1 SGDLS and CDR2 YYNGEE. The CDR3 contains 14 residues. Trimming left V 3 bases short and J 1 base short, with 10 bases between. The CDR3 region is CASSGNTVNYGYTF. The DNA of the CDR3 is TGTGCCAGCAGCGGGAATACAGTTAACTATGGCTACACCTTC.

CDR3 sequence reads: CAGQRLRLAGEETQYF. The CDR3, as DNA: TGTGCCGGTCAGCGGCTTCGACTAGCGGGGGAAGAGACCCAGTACTTC. The genes are TRBV2 and TRBJ2-5; 12 nucleotides line up with TRBD2. V lost 11 bases, J lost 3 bases, and 13 bases stayed unmatched. CDR3 length: 16 residues. In germline, CDR1 is SNHLY, CDR2 FYNNEI.

In this sample, this clonotype turned up a few times. The CDR3 DNA reads TGTGCCAGCTCACCCATGGACAGGGCAGAGACCCAGTACTTC. Translating it yields CASSPMDRAETQYF. The J gene is TRBJ2-5, the V gene TRBV18, with TRBD1 identical over 8 bases. The CDR3 runs to 14 residues. Looked up from germline, CDR1 is KGHSH and CDR2 is LQKENI. Trimming cost V 3 bases and J 4 bases; bases outside gene matches: 4.

The chain carries TRBV9 and TRBJ2-3; the D is unclear. V lost 4 bases and J 5 bases, leaving 17 bases between the germline ends. Germline CDR1 SGDLS, CDR2 YYNGEE. The CDR3 sequence is 15 residues long. The DNA of the CDR3 is TGTGCCAGCAGCATGACGACGCAGACGGGAGATACGCAGTATTTT. Its protein product is CASSMTTQTGDTQYF.

V usage is TRBV5-1 and J usage is TRBJ1-2, with a possible D match to TRBD1 (6 bases). Trimming cost V 0 bases and J 4 bases, with 22 bases left between them. Germline loops: CDR1 SGHRS, CDR2 YFSETQ. The CDR3 length is 18 residues. The DNA of the CDR3 is TGCGCCAGCAGCTTGGAGGCCCTCGACAGGTTCGGGACCTATGGCTACACCTTC. Translating it yields CASSLEALDRFGTYGYTF.

Only a few counts were recorded for this clonotype. V and J are TRBV27 and TRBJ1-1; D not resolved. The V and J ends lost 0 bases and 5 bases respectively, with 16 bases between them. CDR1 and CDR2 from the germline V gene are MNHEY and SMNVEV (reference sequence). The CDR3 contains 16 residues. CDR3 bases: TGTGCCAGCAGTTTATCAGCCCGCCGAAGGATTACTGAAGCTTTCTTT. Translating gives CASSLSARRRITEAFF.

This clonotype was observed a handful of times. The V call is TRBV12-3 or TRBV12-4, the J call TRBJ1-2; D gene unclear. The ends were cut back, 3 bases at V and 8 bases at J, with 10 bases in the middle. The CDR3 runs to 12 residues. CDR3 in amino acids: CASSFSERGYTF. CDR3 coding DNA: TGTGCCAGCAGTTTTTCTGAGCGGGGCTACACCTTC.

V usage is TRBV7-2 and J usage is TRBJ1-2, with a tentative D call TRBD1 (5 bases). Germline V gene data show CDR1 as SGHTA and CDR2 as FQGNSA. V lost 1 base, J lost 3 bases, and 6 bases lay in between. The CDR3 is 13 residues long. CDR3 protein: CASSLVQDYGYTF. CDR3 coding DNA: TGTGCCAGCAGCTTAGTACAGGACTATGGCTACACCTTC.

In its sample, this clonotype was seen a few times. V is TRBV9 and J is TRBJ1-2, with unresolved D. Germline values: CDR1 SGDLS, CDR2 YYNGEE. This CDR3 region has 13 residues. Trimming stripped 0 bases from V and 7 bases from J, with 10 bases between. Here the CDR3 DNA reads TGTGCCAGCAGCGTAGACAGTGCCGCTGGCTACACCTTC. Residues: CASSVDSAAGYTF.

This clonotype was observed a few times. The chain carries TRBV10-3 and TRBJ2-5; 13 bases align to TRBD2. Per the germline V gene, CDR1 is ENHRY and CDR2 is SYGVKD. The CDR3 runs 18 residues. The V and J ends lost 0 bases and 2 bases, in that order; junction bases with no gene match: 6. The CDR3 reads CAISESMTSGGKQETQYF. CDR3 nucleotide sequence: TGTGCCATCAGTGAGTCGATGACTAGCGGGGGGAAACAAGAGACCCAGTACTTC.

This rearrangement joins TRBV7-3 to TRBJ1-1; D is undetermined. Germline V gene sequence: CDR1 SGHTA, CDR2 FQGTGA. Trimming stripped 7 bases from V and 4 bases from J, with 10 bases between. The CDR3 consists of 12 residues. The DNA of the CDR3 is TGTGCCAGCATAAGTCTTCGCACTGAAGCTTTCTTT. Translating gives CASISLRTEAFF.

The table lists this clonotype with a few counts. The chain recombines TRBV6-5 with TRBJ2-7; D is unclear. The CDR3 consists of 13 residues. The germline V and J ends were trimmed by 0 bases and 6 bases, with 9 bases remaining between them. The germline CDR1 and CDR2 sequences are MNHEY and SVGAGI. CDR3 in amino acids: CASSYSYGSEQYV. In DNA, the CDR3 is TGTGCCAGCAGTTACTCGTACGGGTCCGAGCAGTACGTC.

This clonotype was found a few times. This chain joins TRBV24-1 and TRBJ2-2; 7 nucleotides align to TRBD1. Germline V lookup: CDR1 KGHDR, CDR2 SFDVKD. Germline trimming cut 7 bases from V and 7 bases from J; bases unmatched to any gene: 8. CDR3 length: 14 residues. The CDR3 region is CATRARGSNGELFF. CDR3 sequence (DNA): TGTGCCACCAGGGCCAGGGGGTCCAACGGGGAGCTGTTTTTT.

The chain is built from TRBV20-1 and TRBJ1-1; D possibly corresponds to TRBD1 (6 bases). The CDR3 covers 12 residues. V was trimmed by 5 bases and J by 4 bases, leaving 11 bases between them. Germline CDR1 and CDR2: DFQATT and SNEGSKA (reference sequence). The CDR3 region is CSAAGESTEAFF. In DNA form, the CDR3 reads TGCAGTGCTGCAGGGGAAAGCACTGAAGCTTTCTTT.

This clonotype was seen at least ten times. V usage is TRBV2 and J usage is TRBJ1-1, with 7 nucleotides matching TRBD1. Germline CDR1 is SNHLY and CDR2 is FYNNEI. This CDR3 spans 14 amino acids. V was pared by 6 bases and J by 7 bases, with 11 bases of the junction left unmatched. The CDR3 DNA reads TGTGCCAGCAGCAGGACAGGCAGTATCCTTGAAGCTTTCTTT. Its protein product is CASSRTGSILEAFF.

This chain connects TRBV7-9 to TRBJ2-7; the D is unclear. Looked up from germline, CDR1 is SEHNR and CDR2 is FQNEAQ (reference sequence). V shed 8 bases and J shed 0 bases, with 14 bases lying between them. The CDR3 totals 14 residues. Written as DNA, the CDR3 is TGTGCCAGCGCCCTCTCTGCAGTCTCCTACGAGCAGTACTTC. It translates to CASALSAVSYEQYF.